A single sample gave rise to the 3 T cell receptor beta chains below, sequenced in a study of response to subunit inactivated influenza vaccine. TCRdb used MiXCR to reprocess the RT-PCR reads, holding one entry per CDR3 protein. The repertoire holds approximately 500,000 distinct CDR3 sequences, with 13% to 15% as singletons. The sequences come from PBMCs from blood, collected approximately 12 days after vaccination. The source is a man aged 45-60 years who received an inactivated influenza vaccine.

This clonotype came up a few times. This rearrangement joins TRBV11-2 to TRBJ2-3; no reliable D call. Per the germline V gene, CDR1 is SGHAT and CDR2 is FQNNGV. The CDR3 runs 16 residues. Deletions cut 0 bases from V and 0 bases from J, with 10 bases between. The CDR3 reads CASSLEQAPSTDTQYF. The DNA of the CDR3 is TGTGCCAGCAGCTTAGAACAAGCCCCCAGCACAGATACGCAGTATTTT.

The chain combines TRBV12-3 or TRBV12-4 with TRBJ2-2; 8 bases fit TRBD1. There are 18 residues in the CDR3. The V segment lost 4 bases and the J segment 0 bases; nucleotides outside the gene matches: 10. Here the CDR3 reads CASSSSPGTGSNTGELFF. The CDR3 nucleotides read TGTGCCAGCAGTTCCAGTCCCGGGACAGGTTCGAACACCGGGGAGCTGTTTTTT.

Comments on this clonotype: The junction shows a germline mismatch at one end, possibly a read error. The chain joins TRBV29-1 to TRBJ2-2, with D perhaps being TRBD1 or TRBD2 (6 bases each). This CDR3 has 12 amino acids. Germline CDR1 SQVTM, CDR2 ANQGSEA. The CDR3, as DNA: TGCAGCGGGGGACCTAGGAGGGGGGTGCTGTTTTTT. Amino acid sequence: CSGGPRRGVLFF.